A selection of T cell receptor beta chains follows, all from one sample in a study of OX40 agonist ivuxolimab in advanced cancers. The method was immunoSEQ multiplex PCR; TCRdb's version includes in-frame clones alone and lacks a portion of them. The sample holds more than 45,000 clones, approximately 91% seen once. This sample comprised CD4+ or CD8+ T cells sorted from blood, obtained in a trial of the OX40 agonist ivuxolimab. Receptors originate from an adult with an advanced solid tumor such as melanoma, head and neck, liver or kidney cancer. Each CDR3 is given with its conserved first and last residue. D genes are given only for firm matches. Size tells how often a clone was seen (once, few, many) or the class of an expanded clone, and some rows leave it out.

TRBV28,NA,NA,TRBJ2-5,CASSFSLDLGGRETQYF,TGTGCCAGCAGTTTTAGTTTGGACTTGGGGGGCAGAGAGACCCAGTACTTC
TRBV6-1,NA,NA,TRBJ2-6,CASSERGANVLTF,TGTGCCAGCAGTGAACGAGGGGCCAACGTCCTGACTTTC
TRBV6-1,NA,medium-sized,TRBJ2-1,CASSENERNEQFF,TGTGCCAGCAGTGAAAATGAGAGGAATGAGCAGTTCTTC
TRBV27,NA,NA,TRBJ2-3,CASSLLVTPTDTQYF,TGTGCCAGCAGTTTACTGGTGACACCCACAGATACGCAGTATTTT
TRBV10-2,TRBD2,NA,TRBJ2-1,CASVDELAGGYNEQFF,TGCGCCAGTGTGGATGAACTAGCGGGGGGTTACAATGAGCAGTTCTTC
TRBV6-4,NA,NA,TRBJ2-1,CASSERTTPQGEQFF,TGTGCCAGCTCGGAGAGGACTACACCCCAGGGTGAGCAGTTCTTC
TRBV7-9,NA,NA,TRBJ1-6,CASRDDRDNIGSPLHF,TGTGCCAGCAGGGACGACCGGGACAATATTGGGTCACCCCTCCACTTT
TRBV5-4,TRBD1,NA,TRBJ2-2,CASSLGTGDPGELFF,TGTGCCAGCAGCCTCGGGACAGGGGACCCCGGGGAGCTGTTTTTT
TRBV19,NA,NA,TRBJ1-2,CASRPGTAVYGYTF,TGTGCCAGTAGACCGGGGACGGCCGTCTATGGCTACACCTTC
TRBV5-4,TRBD1,NA,TRBJ2-5,CASSYRTGGEETQYF,TGTGCCAGCAGCTACCGGACAGGGGGGGAAGAGACCCAGTACTTC
TRBV7-9,TRBD1,NA,TRBJ1-1,CASSPWTGKNTEAFF,TGTGCCAGCAGCCCATGGACAGGGAAGAACACTGAAGCTTTCTTT
TRBV6-1,TRBD1,NA,TRBJ2-7,CASSKTGNENEQYF,TGTGCCAGCAGTAAGACAGGGAATGAGAACGAGCAGTACTTC